The rows below give T cell receptor beta chains drawn from one sample of a study of spatial heterogeneity in lung cancer. In TCRdb, the 5' RACE reads were re-called with MiXCR into one record per CDR3 protein. The sample holds tens of thousands of distinct CDR3 sequences, approximately 3.1% seen once. Sequences were derived from normal lung tissue next to the tumor, sampled at surgery. Receptors originate from a male donor with early-stage non-small cell lung cancer. CDR3s include the opening cysteine and the closing phenylalanine or tryptophan. The order of the fields is J gene, D gene, clone size, V gene, CDR3 DNA, CDR3 protein. The D gene is left open where the match is weak. Clone size is shown for a subset of rows, as once, few, many or a class of expanded clone.

j_call: TRBJ2-3; d_call: -; clone_size: few; v_call: TRBV7-3; cdr3_nt: TGTGCCAGCAGCTTAATGGGTCCTGATACGCAGTATTTT; cdr3_aa: CASSLMGPDTQYF
j_call: TRBJ1-2; d_call: -; clone_size: -; v_call: TRBV5-5; cdr3_nt: TGTGCCAGCAGCTTGGCAGGGGACTATGGCTACACCTTC; cdr3_aa: CASSLAGDYGYTF
j_call: TRBJ2-3; d_call: -; clone_size: many; v_call: TRBV18; cdr3_nt: TGTGCCAGCTCACCGGGGGCCTTAGATACGCAGTATTTT; cdr3_aa: CASSPGALDTQYF
j_call: TRBJ1-2; d_call: -; clone_size: -; v_call: TRBV11-2; cdr3_nt: TGTGCCAGCTGCTACTATCCCCGGGGATACGATGGCTACACCTTC; cdr3_aa: CASCYYPRGYDGYTF
j_call: TRBJ2-1; d_call: -; clone_size: many; v_call: TRBV12-3/TRBV12-4; cdr3_nt: TGTGCCAGCAGTTATTTGGTTGCTGGGATGGATGAGCAGTTCTTC; cdr3_aa: CASSYLVAGMDEQFF
j_call: TRBJ2-7; d_call: -; clone_size: many; v_call: TRBV5-4; cdr3_nt: TGTGCCAGCAGCTTTTGGGGGCCGGGCTCCTACGAGCAGTACTTC; cdr3_aa: CASSFWGPGSYEQYF
j_call: TRBJ2-6; d_call: TRBD1; clone_size: many; v_call: TRBV24-1; cdr3_nt: TGTGCCGTTGGACAGGTCTCTGGGGCCAACGTCCTGACTTTC; cdr3_aa: CAVGQVSGANVLTF
j_call: TRBJ2-3; d_call: TRBD2; clone_size: many; v_call: TRBV4-2; cdr3_nt: TGTGCCAGCAGCCTCAGGACTAGCGGGGACCCCGCGCGAGATACGCAGTATTTT; cdr3_aa: CASSLRTSGDPARDTQYF
j_call: TRBJ2-3; d_call: TRBD2; clone_size: medium-sized; v_call: TRBV20-1; cdr3_nt: TGCAGTGCCCGGACTAGCGGGATCGGGGATACGCAGTATTTT; cdr3_aa: CSARTSGIGDTQYF
j_call: TRBJ2-3; d_call: TRBD2; clone_size: many; v_call: TRBV6-2/TRBV6-3; cdr3_nt: TGTGCCAGCAGCTTTGATTACCCCGGACTAGTGGCAGATACGCAGTATTTT; cdr3_aa: CASSFDYPGLVADTQYF
j_call: TRBJ2-7; d_call: -; clone_size: many; v_call: TRBV20-1; cdr3_nt: TGCAGTGCTAGGTCCCTTTACGAGCAGTACTTC; cdr3_aa: CSARSLYEQYF
j_call: TRBJ2-3; d_call: -; clone_size: many; v_call: TRBV7-2; cdr3_nt: TGTGCCAGCAGCTTTACGCGAACGGCAGATACGCAGTATTTT; cdr3_aa: CASSFTRTADTQYF
j_call: TRBJ2-1; d_call: -; clone_size: few; v_call: TRBV14; cdr3_nt: TGTGCCAGCAGCCAAGATTGGACATCTAGGGCGAGGAGAAACAATGAGCAGTTCTTC; cdr3_aa: CASSQDWTSRARRNNEQFF
j_call: TRBJ2-4; d_call: TRBD2; clone_size: many; v_call: TRBV20-1; cdr3_nt: TGCAGTGCTAGCCCAGCGGGAGGCCGTGGGTACATTCAGTACTTC; cdr3_aa: CSASPAGGRGYIQYF
j_call: TRBJ2-3; d_call: -; clone_size: many; v_call: TRBV28; cdr3_nt: TGTGCCAGCAGTTCTCAGGAGGGCAGTGATACGCAGTATTTT; cdr3_aa: CASSSQEGSDTQYF
j_call: TRBJ2-3; d_call: -; clone_size: many; v_call: TRBV18; cdr3_nt: TGTGCCAGCTCCCAAAACGCAGGGGAACTTACGCAGTATTTT; cdr3_aa: CASSQNAGELTQYF
j_call: TRBJ2-3; d_call: TRBD2; clone_size: few; v_call: TRBV29-1; cdr3_nt: TGCAGCGTTGAGGCGGGGGGGCCTTATACGCAGTATTTT; cdr3_aa: CSVEAGGPYTQYF
j_call: TRBJ1-5; d_call: -; clone_size: many; v_call: TRBV6-1; cdr3_nt: TGTGCCAGCAGTGAAGCGAGGGCTCAGCCCCAGCATTTT; cdr3_aa: CASSEARAQPQHF
j_call: TRBJ2-2; d_call: -; clone_size: many; v_call: TRBV5-1; cdr3_nt: TGCGCCAGCAGCTTGGACCCCGTGAACACCGGGGAGCTGTTTTTT; cdr3_aa: CASSLDPVNTGELFF
j_call: TRBJ2-2; d_call: -; clone_size: many; v_call: TRBV7-9; cdr3_nt: TGTGCCAGCAGCTTCGGGGCAGGGCATAACACCGGGGAGCTGTTTTTT; cdr3_aa: CASSFGAGHNTGELFF
j_call: TRBJ2-6; d_call: -; clone_size: many; v_call: TRBV6-2/TRBV6-3; cdr3_nt: TGTGCCAGCAGTAGGCCTGGGGCCAACGTCCTGACTTTC; cdr3_aa: CASSRPGANVLTF
j_call: TRBJ2-2; d_call: -; clone_size: -; v_call: TRBV14; cdr3_nt: TGTGCCAGCAGCCAAGGAGCTGGGGTAACCGGGGAGCTGTTTTTT; cdr3_aa: CASSQGAGVTGELFF
j_call: TRBJ1-2; d_call: -; clone_size: many; v_call: TRBV2; cdr3_nt: TGTGCCAGCTCTGAGGGGAACTATGGCTACACCTTC; cdr3_aa: CASSEGNYGYTF
j_call: TRBJ2-7; d_call: -; clone_size: many; v_call: TRBV7-2; cdr3_nt: TGTGCCAGCAGCCCCGAACGGTGGCAGGGGACTTCCTACGAGCAGTACTTC; cdr3_aa: CASSPERWQGTSYEQYF
j_call: TRBJ2-3; d_call: TRBD2; clone_size: -; v_call: TRBV29-1; cdr3_nt: TGCAGTTTCAGGGAGCGGGGCCACACGCATACGCAGTATTTT; cdr3_aa: CSFRERGHTHTQYF
j_call: TRBJ2-5; d_call: TRBD1; clone_size: many; v_call: TRBV3-1; cdr3_nt: TGTGCCAGCAGCAGCAGGGGCCGGGACAGGGGCGTAAAAGAGACCCAGTACTTC; cdr3_aa: CASSSRGRDRGVKETQYF
j_call: TRBJ2-7; d_call: -; clone_size: many; v_call: TRBV27; cdr3_nt: TGTGCCAGCAGCGGGGATAGCTCCTACGAGCAGTACTTC; cdr3_aa: CASSGDSSYEQYF
j_call: TRBJ2-2; d_call: -; clone_size: many; v_call: TRBV12-5; cdr3_nt: TGTGCTAGTAGCCCCGACACCGGGGAGCTGTTTTTT; cdr3_aa: CASSPDTGELFF
j_call: TRBJ1-1; d_call: -; clone_size: many; v_call: TRBV2; cdr3_nt: TGTGCCAGCAGGGACACAGGCGTACCGGAAGCTTTCTTT; cdr3_aa: CASRDTGVPEAFF
j_call: TRBJ1-1; d_call: TRBD1; clone_size: many; v_call: TRBV5-1; cdr3_nt: TGCGCCAGCAGCTTGGGGACAGGGGCGAACACTGAAGCTTTCTTT; cdr3_aa: CASSLGTGANTEAFF
j_call: TRBJ2-3; d_call: -; clone_size: many; v_call: TRBV7-2; cdr3_nt: TGTGCCAGCAGCTTAGGACTTAGTTCAGATACGCAGTATTTT; cdr3_aa: CASSLGLSSDTQYF
j_call: TRBJ2-7; d_call: TRBD2; clone_size: few; v_call: TRBV2; cdr3_nt: TGTGCCAGCAGCCCACTAGCGGAATCTTACGAGCAGTACTTC; cdr3_aa: CASSPLAESYEQYF
j_call: TRBJ2-5; d_call: -; clone_size: -; v_call: TRBV30; cdr3_nt: TGTGCCTGGAGCTCAAGGGGGGGATTGGAGACCCAGTACTTC; cdr3_aa: CAWSSRGGLETQYF
j_call: TRBJ2-5; d_call: TRBD2; clone_size: many; v_call: TRBV12-3/TRBV12-4; cdr3_nt: TGTGCCAGCAGTTTTGGGTGGAATATAGCGGGAGTTGGAGAGACCCAGTACTTC; cdr3_aa: CASSFGWNIAGVGETQYF
j_call: TRBJ1-5; d_call: -; clone_size: many; v_call: TRBV3-1; cdr3_nt: TGTGCCAGCAGCGATTCGGTTAATCAGCCCCAGCATTTT; cdr3_aa: CASSDSVNQPQHF
j_call: TRBJ2-7; d_call: -; clone_size: many; v_call: TRBV6-6; cdr3_nt: TGTGCCAGCAGAGGGGAAACCTACGAGCAGTACTTC; cdr3_aa: CASRGETYEQYF
j_call: TRBJ2-5; d_call: -; clone_size: few; v_call: TRBV12-3/TRBV12-4; cdr3_nt: TGTGCCAGCAGCCCCCCCGGGACGCGGCAGGAGACCCAGTACTTC; cdr3_aa: CASSPPGTRQETQYF
j_call: TRBJ2-3; d_call: -; clone_size: many; v_call: TRBV5-1; cdr3_nt: TGCGCCAGCAGCTTGGGTACCCAGGGACACACAGATACGCAGTATTTT; cdr3_aa: CASSLGTQGHTDTQYF
j_call: TRBJ2-2; d_call: TRBD2; clone_size: many; v_call: TRBV11-2; cdr3_nt: TGTGCCAGCAGCTCTCGAGCGGGGCCTCTTTACACCTGGGAGCTGTTTTTT; cdr3_aa: CASSSRAGPLYTWELFF
j_call: TRBJ2-7; d_call: TRBD1; clone_size: many; v_call: TRBV5-5; cdr3_nt: TGTGCCAGCAGCAGCCTCGACAGGGGGCTATTAGAATACGAGCAGTACTTC; cdr3_aa: CASSSLDRGLLEYEQYF
j_call: TRBJ2-3; d_call: -; clone_size: many; v_call: TRBV19; cdr3_nt: TGTGCCAGTAGTATTTCTAGCGAGTCGTCCACAGATACGCAGTATTTT; cdr3_aa: CASSISSESSTDTQYF
j_call: TRBJ2-3; d_call: -; clone_size: many; v_call: TRBV7-2; cdr3_nt: TGTGCCAGCAGCTGCCGCTACGACCTTCCTAGCGAAAATACAGATACGCAGTATTTT; cdr3_aa: CASSCRYDLPSENTDTQYF
j_call: TRBJ2-2; d_call: TRBD1; clone_size: many; v_call: TRBV24-1; cdr3_nt: TGTGCCACCAGTGCTCCCGGGACAGGGAAGAACACCGGGGAGCTGTTTTTT; cdr3_aa: CATSAPGTGKNTGELFF
j_call: TRBJ2-7; d_call: TRBD2; clone_size: many; v_call: TRBV12-3/TRBV12-4; cdr3_nt: TGTGCCAGCAGTTTTTTGGGACTAGCGGGGGGTTACGAGCAGTACTTC; cdr3_aa: CASSFLGLAGGYEQYF
j_call: TRBJ2-7; d_call: -; clone_size: -; v_call: TRBV7-9; cdr3_nt: TGTGCCAGCAGCTTGGCCGGGGCCCCCTACGAGCAGTACTTC; cdr3_aa: CASSLAGAPYEQYF
j_call: TRBJ2-3; d_call: TRBD1; clone_size: many; v_call: TRBV14; cdr3_nt: TGTGCCAGCAGCCAACTAGGGGGCGAAGCAGATACGCAGTATTTT; cdr3_aa: CASSQLGGEADTQYF
j_call: TRBJ1-2; d_call: -; clone_size: many; v_call: TRBV12-3/TRBV12-4; cdr3_nt: TGTGCCAGCAACTTGGGGAGGGGGAGTGGCTACACCTTC; cdr3_aa: CASNLGRGSGYTF
j_call: TRBJ2-2; d_call: -; clone_size: many; v_call: TRBV4-1; cdr3_nt: TGCGCCAGCAGCCAAGTTTCCGGGTATAACACCGGGGAGCTGTTTTTT; cdr3_aa: CASSQVSGYNTGELFF
j_call: TRBJ2-3; d_call: TRBD2; clone_size: few; v_call: TRBV18; cdr3_nt: TGTGCCAGCTCAACCTTCCCGGGACTAGCGGGGCACACAGATACGCAGTATTTT; cdr3_aa: CASSTFPGLAGHTDTQYF
j_call: TRBJ1-1; d_call: -; clone_size: many; v_call: TRBV20-1; cdr3_nt: TGCAGTGCACCTAACAGGGTTAGTTATCCTGAAGCTTTCTTT; cdr3_aa: CSAPNRVSYPEAFF
j_call: TRBJ1-1; d_call: -; clone_size: many; v_call: TRBV20-1; cdr3_nt: TGCAGTGCTAGGGACAGAACTCTGAACACTGAAGCTTTCTTT; cdr3_aa: CSARDRTLNTEAFF
j_call: TRBJ1-5; d_call: TRBD1; clone_size: many; v_call: TRBV19; cdr3_nt: TGTGCCAGTAGTATTTGGGGACAGTCGCGTAATCAGCCCCAGCATTTT; cdr3_aa: CASSIWGQSRNQPQHF
j_call: TRBJ2-3; d_call: -; clone_size: many; v_call: TRBV9; cdr3_nt: TGTGCCAGCAGCGCTGGGGGAGGGGGAGACACAGATACGCAGTATTTT; cdr3_aa: CASSAGGGGDTDTQYF
j_call: TRBJ1-5; d_call: -; clone_size: -; v_call: TRBV28; cdr3_nt: -; cdr3_aa: CASSVGVGANQPRHF
j_call: TRBJ1-1; d_call: -; clone_size: -; v_call: TRBV4-1; cdr3_nt: TGCGCCAGCATGGAGAGCGCCAACACTGAAGCTTTCTTT; cdr3_aa: CASMESANTEAFF
j_call: TRBJ2-7; d_call: -; clone_size: many; v_call: TRBV27; cdr3_nt: TGTGCCAGCAGTTCTTCCGGACACGACTCCTACGAGCAGTACTTC; cdr3_aa: CASSSSGHDSYEQYF
j_call: TRBJ2-1; d_call: TRBD1; clone_size: many; v_call: TRBV20-1; cdr3_nt: TGCAGTGCCACAGGGGGCATCAGTGTTGAGCAGTTCTTC; cdr3_aa: CSATGGISVEQFF
j_call: TRBJ2-5; d_call: TRBD2; clone_size: -; v_call: TRBV20-1; cdr3_nt: TGCAGTGCTAGAGATTTCCGGGGGGGCCGGGAAGAGACCCAGTACTTC; cdr3_aa: CSARDFRGGREETQYF
j_call: TRBJ2-5; d_call: -; clone_size: many; v_call: TRBV3-1; cdr3_nt: TGTGCCACGTCCGGGGGTAGACAAGAGACCCAGTACTTC; cdr3_aa: CATSGGRQETQYF